Presented here are 18 T cell receptor beta chains from one specimen sequenced in a study of blood T cell repertoires in COVID-19 (dated by TCRdb to 2020 to 2022). Libraries were built with the immunoSEQ multiplex PCR assay. TCRdb's version of the immuneACCESS table is confined to in-frame rearrangements and falls short of the full clone set. An unresolved V gene accounts for under half of the shortfall where checked; the remainder is of unknown origin. The sample yields over 600,000 clones; 75% to 90% were counted once. Around 0.3% of the sample is taken by the ten largest. What was sequenced was peripheral blood. All receptors derive from a woman younger than 30 with acute or convalescent COVID-19.

The gene calls are TRBV12-5 and TRBJ2-2; D gene ambiguous. CDR3 length: 11 amino acids. V was trimmed by 7 bases and J by 3 bases, leaving 3 bases between them. Germline assignment: CDR1 LGHNT and CDR2 FRNRAP. CDR3 amino acids: CASDYTGELFF. CDR3 nucleotides: TGTGCTAGTGACTACACCGGGGAGCTGTTTTTT. The complete variable domain, with remaining parts taken from reference TRBV12-5 and TRBJ2-2, reads DARVTQTPRHKVTEMGQEVTMRCQPILGHNTVFWYRQTMMQGLELLAYFRNRAPLDDSGMPKDRFSAEMPDATLATLKIQPSEPRDSAVYFCASDYTGELFFGEGSRLTVL.

The V call is TRBV5-6, the J call TRBJ2-7; TRBD1 aligns across 9 bases. The length of the CDR3 is 15 residues. Germline V gene lookup returns CDR1 SGHDT and CDR2 YYEEEE. The trim removed 3 bases at V and 2 bases at J, leaving 6 bases unmatched. The DNA for the CDR3 is TGTGCCAGCAGCTACGGGACAGGGCGTACCTACGAGCAGTACTTC. This encodes CASSYGTGRTYEQYF.

The chain links TRBV9 to TRBJ1-1, with 8 bases fitting TRBD1. CDR1 and CDR2 (germline): SGDLS, YYNGEE. The CDR3 totals 14 residues. With V trimmed by 3 bases and J by 5 bases, 6 bases remained unmatched. CDR3 region: CASSATTGGTEAFF. The CDR3 bases are TGTGCCAGCAGCGCAACAACAGGGGGGACTGAAGCTTTCTTT. The variable domain in full, with the rest retrieved from reference TRBV9 and TRBJ1-1, is DSGVTQTPKHLITATGQRVTLRCSPRSGDLSVYWYQQSLDQGLQFLIQYYNGEERAKGNILERFSAQQFPDLHSELNLSSLELGDSALYFCASSATTGGTEAFFGQGTRLTVV.

This rearrangement joins TRBV7-9 to TRBJ1-2; D is possibly TRBD1 (5 bases). The germline V gene encodes CDR1 SEHNR and CDR2 FQNEAQ (reference sequence). Trimming cost V 3 bases and J 6 bases, with 17 bases left between them. The CDR3 totals 15 residues. CDR3 region: CASSLGPLGGDGYTF. The CDR3 nucleotides read TGTGCCAGCAGCTTGGGACCCTTGGGGGGAGATGGCTACACCTTC.

The chain has TRBV4-1 and TRBJ2-7, with D possibly being TRBD2 (6 bases). The germline gives CDR1 MGHRA, CDR2 YSYEKL. The V end lost 0 bases, the J end lost 4 bases, and 13 bases lay between the germline ends. The CDR3 has 15 amino acids. The DNA for the CDR3 is TGCGCCAGCAGCCAAGATCGGGGGTCAGGGTACGAGCAGTACTTC. This encodes CASSQDRGSGYEQYF.

The CDR3, as DNA: TGTGCCAGCAGTGCCGGGACCTATAATTCACCCCTCCACTTT. Translation: CASSAGTYNSPLHF. The chain links TRBV27 to TRBJ1-6; D not resolved. The CDR3 runs to 14 residues. The V gene's germline CDR1 is MNHEY and CDR2 SMNVEV (reference sequence). V was shortened by 5 bases and J by 2 bases, with 7 bases between the two germline ends.

The V gene is TRBV9, the J gene TRBJ2-3; 8 nucleotides agree with TRBD2. The J segment lost 0 bases and the V segment lost 5 bases, leaving 5 bases of the junction unmatched. The CDR3 is made up of 15 amino acids. Germline V lookup: CDR1 SGDLS, CDR2 YYNGEE. The CDR3 DNA sequence: TGTGCCAGCAGAGCCGGGGGGGCTAGCACAGATACGCAGTATTTT. Translated, it gives CASRAGGASTDTQYF.

This chain connects TRBV7-2 to TRBJ1-5, with a tentative D call TRBD1 (6 bases). The CDR3 covers 14 residues. Looked up from germline, CDR1 is SGHTA and CDR2 is FQGNSA. V was cut by 5 bases and J by 6 bases, with 14 bases left in between. CDR3: CASSPNGGRQPQHF. CDR3 nucleotides: TGTGCCAGCAGCCCGAACGGGGGGCGTCAGCCCCAGCATTTT.

This chain joins TRBV4-2 and TRBJ1-3; D unresolved. Trimming stripped 3 bases from V and 0 bases from J, with 18 bases between. The germline V gene encodes CDR1 LGHNA and CDR2 YNFKEQ. The CDR3 is 18 amino acids. The CDR3 DNA reads as TGTGCCAGCAGCCACAGGACTCCAGCCCAGAGCTCTGGAAACACCATATATTTT. It specifies CASSHRTPAQSSGNTIYF.

V usage is TRBV5-6 and J usage is TRBJ2-7; maybe TRBD2 (5 bases). Germline CDR1 and CDR2: SGHDT and YYEEEE. The CDR3 consists of 19 residues. The germline V and J ends were trimmed by 4 bases and 0 bases, with 26 bases remaining between them. The CDR3: CASSLWPHSWWTRSYEQYF. The CDR3 coding sequence is TGTGCCAGCAGCCTATGGCCGCATTCATGGTGGACTCGCTCCTACGAGCAGTACTTC.

The chain joins TRBV10-3 to TRBJ1-2; D gene ambiguous. The CDR3 covers 12 residues. V was pared by 2 bases and J by 7 bases, with 8 bases between. Germline values: CDR1 ENHRY, CDR2 SYGVKD. DNA for the CDR3: TGTGCCATCAGTGAGAACAACCGTGGCTACACCTTC. It specifies CAISENNRGYTF.

This clone occurred once. This rearrangement joins TRBV12-3 or TRBV12-4 to TRBJ2-7; D remains unclear. The V gene lost 6 bases and the J gene lost 2 bases, with 11 bases spanning the gap. There are 13 residues in the CDR3. The CDR3 sequence is CASRTTSTYEQYF. The CDR3 nucleotides are TGTGCCAGCAGGACGACATCTACCTACGAGCAGTACTTC.

The CDR3 reads CASSFTGKSEAFF. For the CDR3, the DNA is TGTGCCAGCAGTTTCACGGGGAAATCTGAAGCTTTCTTT. V and J are TRBV12-3 or TRBV12-4 and TRBJ1-1, with D unresolved. V was clipped by 3 bases and J by 6 bases, with 11 bases between them. This CDR3 region has 13 residues.

The CDR3 loop is CASSLGDRSGEQYF. The CDR3 DNA sequence: TGCGCCAGCAGCTTGGGGGACAGGTCCGGGGAGCAGTACTTC. This chain uses TRBV5-1 with TRBJ2-7, with 8 positions matching TRBD1. Per the germline V gene, CDR1 is SGHRS and CDR2 is YFSETQ. This CDR3 comprises 14 residues. With 0 bases clipped from V and 7 bases from J, the junction kept 6 bases outside the gene matches.

This chain links TRBV25-1 with TRBJ2-1; TRBD1 is a possible D gene (5 bases). The CDR3 contains 17 residues. Between the trimmed V and J ends, which lost 2 bases and 3 bases, there was a span of 17 bases. CDR1 is MGHDK, CDR2 SYGVNS, per germline. CDR3 DNA sequence: TGTGCCAGCAGTGAAATCAGTTGGCAGGGTCTCTACAATGAGCAGTTCTTC. It is translated as CASSEISWQGLYNEQFF. The complete variable domain, with remaining parts taken from reference TRBV25-1 and TRBJ2-1, reads EADIYQTPRYLVIGTGKKITLECSQTMGHDKMYWYQQDPGMELHLIHYSYGVNSTEKGDLSSESTVSRIRTEHFPLTLESARPSHTSQYLCASSEISWQGLYNEQFFGPGTRLTVL.

The chain combines TRBV7-2 with TRBJ1-1, with 7 nucleotides matching TRBD1. J lost 8 bases, V lost 3 bases, and 6 bases had no gene match. Germline V gene lookup returns CDR1 SGHTA and CDR2 FQGNSA. The CDR3 covers 13 residues. This CDR3 reads CASSLDRRREAFF. The DNA for the CDR3 is TGTGCCAGCAGCTTGGACAGGCGAAGAGAAGCTTTCTTT.

V is TRBV9 and J is TRBJ1-5; D remains ambiguous. The CDR3 covers 18 residues. V lost 4 bases and J 0 bases, leaving 20 bases between the germline ends. Germline CDR1 SGDLS, CDR2 YYNGEE. The CDR3 spells CASSPRRGKPISNQPQHF. Here the CDR3 DNA reads TGTGCCAGCAGCCCGCGACGGGGTAAGCCTATTAGCAATCAGCCCCAGCATTTT.

The gene calls are TRBV27 and TRBJ1-3; D not certain. CDR1 is MNHEY, CDR2 SMNVEV, per germline (reference sequence). The length of the CDR3 is 14 residues. V was shortened by 6 bases and J by 1 base, with 10 bases between the two germline ends. Here the CDR3 DNA reads TGTGCCAGCAGGGAGGACCTTTCTGGAAACACCATATATTTT. Translation: CASREDLSGNTIYF.